This T cell receptor (beta chain) derives from a study of T cell responses to AZD1222 COVID-19 vaccine listed by TCRdb under 2021. With regard to the full study: A total of just over 230 trial participants underwent TCR sequencing, of whom some 200 had received two doses of AZD1222 and some 25 had received two doses of the MenACWY control vaccine. Trial participants were enrolled by age into 18-55, 56-69 and 70-plus year subgroups, with about 150, 27 and 61 TCR-sequenced participants respectively.

On the study overall, not on this receptor specifically: Because no day 14 peak-response samples were available, the repertoires could be characterized only after the peak T cell response. Most participants were white British and females outnumbered males, and the authors suggested that clonal diversity may have been underestimated. A significant rise in spike-specific TCR breadth and depth was observed after two AZD1222 doses relative to day 0 and relative to MenACWY recipients. Conclusions about previously exposed vaccinees are limited because only a handful of AZD1222 recipients were SARS-CoV-2 seropositive at baseline. Vaccine-associated CD4 TCRs spanned the whole spike protein, with dominant responses in regions 160-218 and 743-854. The 56-69-year group was small, and its depth increase did not reach significance, likely because of low power. Epitopes outside the regions mutated in the B.1.351 and B.1.1.7 variants were reportedly recognized by nearly half of the unique spike-specific TCRs.

Via the germline V gene, CDR1 is SGHAT and CDR2 FQNNGV. A distance of 22 bases separates the germline ends of V and J, which lose 9 bases and 7 bases respectively. The CDR3, cysteine through phenylalanine, is 14 amino acids long. The kept DNA is CDR3 alone, 42 bases in frame from the first base. The CDR3 regions of human TCRbeta chains were analyzed by immunosequencing. The source study handled its data this way. Repertoire TCRs were matched against a reference library of SARS-CoV-2-specific TCRs generated with the MIRA antigen-specificity platform. Breadth meant the fraction of unique TCRs that were SARS-CoV-2-associated, whereas depth meant the fraction of total T cells that were SARS-CoV-2-associated. Each spike-specific TCR was assigned to its reactive spike region and to a CD4 or CD8 class using the MIRA data. Log10-transformed breadth and depth values were compared by one-way ANOVA with Sidak's multiple comparisons tests. Sourced from immuneACCESS, this table was stored by TCRdb with only in-frame sequences that have V and J called. A share of the clones is absent; for the studies checked, an unresolved V gene accounts for under half, and the remainder has no known explanation. The V and J calls and clone size come from that table; D and trimming were worked out from the DNA. The sample data list almost 70,000 clones, and about four fifths of these were observed just once. The ten most abundant clones make up 11% to 15% of the sample.

The sample's time point label is to be understood as: about 28 days (+/-7) after the second vaccine dose. AZD1222 recipients with second doses at about 4 weeks or about 12 weeks were pooled, because spike-specific TCR depth and breadth did not differ between schedules. Vaccinee samples were obtained from the UK trials COV001 and COV002, which included a single-blind randomized controlled phase 2/3 trial of AZD1222 (ChAdOx1 nCoV-19) in healthy adults. Trial participant PBMC samples were collected at day 0 and day 28 after the second dose for TCRbeta chain sequencing. This clone was recorded a few times. Its antigen is still unknown. No much larger clonotype is one base removed from it; base qualities were not supplied.

This TCR derives from an adult who received the AZD1222 COVID-19 vaccine. The material was peripheral blood, obtained 28 days after the second AZD1222 dose. The chain is assembled from TRBV11-2 and TRBJ2-7; a weak D assignment points to TRBD1 (6 bases agree). The nucleotides are TGTGCCAGTTCGAGGGACACGCTATCGTGGGAGCAGTACTTC. Its amino acids are CASSRDTLSWEQYF. Supplemented by the reference TRBV11-2 and TRBJ2-7 proteins around the CDR3, the complete variable domain is EAGVAQSPRYKIIEKRQSVAFWCNPISGHATLYWYQQILGQGPKLLIQFQNNGVVDDSQLPKDRFSAERLKGVDSTLKIQPAKLEDSAVYLCASSRDTLSWEQYFGPGTRLTVT.